These T cell receptor beta chains were read from a single sample in a study of cytomegalovirus exposure and HLA in healthy donors. Generated by immunoSEQ multiplex PCR, the TCRdb table keeps only in-frame clones and is missing some. This sample has about 98,000 clones, with 75% to 85% found just once. The sequencing input was PBMCs. The receptors originated from a young man in good health and CMV-seropositive. Each CDR3 is given with its conserved first and last residue.

cdr3_aa,v_call,j_call
CASSKDGANEAFF,TRBV7-9,TRBJ1-1
CASSLRVTGVYEQYF,TRBV28,TRBJ2-7
CASSLPTGAGNTIYF,TRBV28,TRBJ1-3
CASSETGGYGYTF,TRBV6-1,TRBJ1-2
CASSDGRGYTF,TRBV9,TRBJ1-2
CASTIWQTLYNEQFF,TRBV5-6,TRBJ2-1
CASSLAGEQYF,TRBV5-1,TRBJ2-5
CASSLSGQGGTEAFF,TRBV7-9,TRBJ1-1
CASSPVGYRDEQYF,TRBV6-5,NA
CASRTPILQARETQYF,TRBV28,TRBJ2-5
CASSARSAYEQYF,TRBV6-1,TRBJ2-7
CASSLQGRSYEQYF,TRBV19,TRBJ2-7
CASSYRGTQYF,TRBV19,TRBJ2-3
CASSLPQATAEAFF,TRBV28,TRBJ1-1
CASSELGDAGLYNEQFF,TRBV10-2,TRBJ2-1
CASSSLGLASTDTQYF,TRBV27,TRBJ2-3
CSVGSHSGNTIYF,TRBV29-1,TRBJ1-3
CASSLMTGTHEQYF,TRBV28,TRBJ2-7
CASSLRGGPRGGNTIYF,TRBV28,TRBJ1-3